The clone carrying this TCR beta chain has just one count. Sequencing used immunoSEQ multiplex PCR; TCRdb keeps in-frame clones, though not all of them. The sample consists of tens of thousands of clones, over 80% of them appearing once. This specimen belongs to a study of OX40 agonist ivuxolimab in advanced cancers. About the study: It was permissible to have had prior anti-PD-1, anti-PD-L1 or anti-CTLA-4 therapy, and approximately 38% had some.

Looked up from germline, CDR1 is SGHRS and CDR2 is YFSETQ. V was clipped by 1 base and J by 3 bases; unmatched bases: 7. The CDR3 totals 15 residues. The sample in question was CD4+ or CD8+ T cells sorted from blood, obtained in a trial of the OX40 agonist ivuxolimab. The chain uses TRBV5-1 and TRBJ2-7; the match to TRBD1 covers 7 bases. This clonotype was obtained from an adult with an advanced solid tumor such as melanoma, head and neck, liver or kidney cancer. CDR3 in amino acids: CASSLTGAQDYEQYF. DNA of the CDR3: TGCGCCAGCAGCTTGACAGGGGCTCAGGACTACGAGCAGTACTTC.